A selection of T cell receptor beta chains follows, all from one sample in a study of blood T cell repertoires in COVID-19. Using immunoSEQ multiplex PCR, the repertoire was profiled, and TCRdb retains in-frame clones only, with some absent. The table lists some 200,000 clones, around nine tenths of them singletons. Material for sequencing was peripheral blood. The receptors stem from a man aged 70 or older with acute or convalescent COVID-19. CDR3s include the opening cysteine and the closing phenylalanine or tryptophan. The order of the fields is V gene, J gene, D gene, clone size, CDR3 DNA, CDR3 protein. The D gene is left open where the match is weak. Only part of the rows carry a size: once, few, many, or a class if the clone is expanded.

>TRBV6-5|TRBJ2-7|TRBD1|.
TGTGCCAGCCTTGCGACAGGGATCGGCGAGCAGTACTTC
CASLATGIGEQYF
>TRBV11-2|TRBJ1-5|TRBD1|few
TGTGCCAGCAGCGAGGGGGCCAAACAGCCCCAGCATTTT
CASSEGAKQPQHF
>TRBV5-1|TRBJ1-1|.|.
TGCGCCAGCAGCTTGGACCCAGACACTGAAGCTTTCTTT
CASSLDPDTEAFF
>TRBV9|TRBJ2-3|.|.
TGTGCCAGCAGCGTAGTAGAAGCATGGGGAGGAGATACGCAGTATTTT
CASSVVEAWGGDTQYF
>TRBV2|TRBJ1-3|TRBD1|.
TGTGCCAGCACTGCACTCGGGACAGCCTCTGGAAACACCATATATTTT
CASTALGTASGNTIYF
>TRBV30|TRBJ1-2|.|.
TGTGCCTGGAGCGGCATCGCGGGGCAGGGTGCTGGCTACACCTTC
CAWSGIAGQGAGYTF
>TRBV3-1/TRBV3-2|TRBJ2-1|TRBD2|.
TGTGCCAGCAGCTCGCCTCTCGGCGGGGGGAGGGTCAATGAGCAGTTCTTC
CASSSPLGGGRVNEQFF
>TRBV27|TRBJ1-1|.|.
TGTGCCAGCAGTTTACGTCGGACAAACACTGAAGCTTTCTTT
CASSLRRTNTEAFF
>TRBV5-1|TRBJ1-6|.|.
TGCGCCAGCACCAAAAACGGGATTGTCGATAATTCACCCCTCCACTTT
CASTKNGIVDNSPLHF
>TRBV12-3/TRBV12-4|TRBJ1-4|.|.
TGTGCCACCCTCAGGAGGGAAAAACTGTTTTTT
CATLRREKLFF
>TRBV7-2|TRBJ1-1|.|once
TGTGCCAGCAGCTTAGATAATGGGGCGCTGAACACTGAAGCTTTCTTT
CASSLDNGALNTEAFF
>TRBV7-2|TRBJ2-1|TRBD1|.
TGTGCCAGCAGCTTAACAGGGGGCTACAATGAGCAGTTCTTC
CASSLTGGYNEQFF
>TRBV7-3|TRBJ1-4|.|.
TGTGCCAGCCAACCACAGACTAATGAAAAACTGTTTTTT
CASQPQTNEKLFF
>TRBV6-5|TRBJ1-5|.|.
TGTGCCAGCAGTTACTCGAGTCCTGCCCAGGGACAGCCCCAGCATTTT
CASSYSSPAQGQPQHF
>TRBV28|TRBJ2-1|TRBD2|once
TGTGCCAGCAGTCCCATACTAGCGGGAGGAGGGAATGAGCAGTTCTTC
CASSPILAGGGNEQFF
>TRBV19|TRBJ1-6|TRBD1|.
TGTGCCAGTAAGCTACAGGGGAATTCACCCCTCCACTTT
CASKLQGNSPLHF